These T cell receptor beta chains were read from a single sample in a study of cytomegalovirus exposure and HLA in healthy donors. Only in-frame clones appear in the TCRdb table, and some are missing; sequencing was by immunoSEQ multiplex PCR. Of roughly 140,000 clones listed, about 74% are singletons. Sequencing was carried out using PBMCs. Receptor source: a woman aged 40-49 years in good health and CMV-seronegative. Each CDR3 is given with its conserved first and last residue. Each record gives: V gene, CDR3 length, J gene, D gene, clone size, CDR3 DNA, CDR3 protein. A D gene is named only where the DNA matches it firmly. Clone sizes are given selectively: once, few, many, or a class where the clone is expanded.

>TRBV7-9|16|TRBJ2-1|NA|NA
TGTGCCAGCAGCCCCCCAAACGGACTTTTCTACAATGAGCAGTTCTTC
CASSPPNGLFYNEQFF
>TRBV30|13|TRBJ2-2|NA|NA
TGTGCCTGGATGAGAGGGCTCACCGGGGAGCTGTTTTTT
CAWMRGLTGELFF
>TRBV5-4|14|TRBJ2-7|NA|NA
TGTGCCAGCAGCTTGGATCCTACGGGTTACGAGCAGTACTTC
CASSLDPTGYEQYF
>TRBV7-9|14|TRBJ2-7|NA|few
TGTGCCAGCAGCTTCGGAGCAGGGTCCTACGAGCAGTACTTC
CASSFGAGSYEQYF
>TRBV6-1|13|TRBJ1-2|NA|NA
TGTGCCAGCAGTGACCAACAGGGAAGCGGCTACACCTTC
CASSDQQGSGYTF
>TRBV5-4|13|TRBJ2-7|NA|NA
TGTGCCAGCAGCTTCGGGGAAAACTACGAGCAGTACTTC
CASSFGENYEQYF
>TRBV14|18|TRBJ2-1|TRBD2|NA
TGTGCCAGCAGCCGATACCGACTAGCGGGTAGGCGGTGGGGTGAGCAGTTCTTC
CASSRYRLAGRRWGEQFF
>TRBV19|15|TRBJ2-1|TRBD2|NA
TGTGCCAGTAGTATGACTAGCGGGGGGTACAATGAGCAGTTCTTC
CASSMTSGGYNEQFF
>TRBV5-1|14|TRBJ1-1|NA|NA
TGCGCCAGCAGCCTTCAGGGAGGCAGCACTGAAGCTTTCTTT
CASSLQGGSTEAFF
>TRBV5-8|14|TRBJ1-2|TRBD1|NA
TGTGCCAGCAGCAGCCGACAGGGGACATATGGCTACACCTTC
CASSSRQGTYGYTF
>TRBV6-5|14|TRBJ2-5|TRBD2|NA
TGTGCCAGCAGTTCGCGGAGCCGGGACTACACCCAGTACTTC
CASSSRSRDYTQYF
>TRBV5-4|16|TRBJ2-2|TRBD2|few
TGTGCCAGCACCCACCCGGGCGGGAGGGGCACCGGGGAGCTGTTTTTT
CASTHPGGRGTGELFF
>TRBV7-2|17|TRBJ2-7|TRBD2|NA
TGTGCCAGCAGCTTAGAGTATGGGCTAGCGGGAGGCCGAGAGCAGTACTTC
CASSLEYGLAGGREQYF
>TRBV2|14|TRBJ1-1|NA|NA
TGTGCCAGCAGTGAGAGGCGGCCGAACACTGAAGCTTTCTTT
CASSERRPNTEAFF
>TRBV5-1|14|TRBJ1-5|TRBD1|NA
TGCGCCAGCAGCTTGGGGACAGGGGGACAGCCCCAGCATTTT
CASSLGTGGQPQHF
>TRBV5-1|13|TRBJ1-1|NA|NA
TGCGCCAGCGGTGGCAGGGGTAGCACTGAAGCTTTCTTT
CASGGRGSTEAFF
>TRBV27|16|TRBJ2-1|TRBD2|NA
TGTGCCAGCAGCCCCCTCGGCGGGAGGGCGGCAAATGAGCAGTTCTTC
CASSPLGGRAANEQFF
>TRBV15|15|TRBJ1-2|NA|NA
TGTGCCACCAGCAAGCTTATAGAGAGTGCCTATGGCTACACCTTC
CATSKLIESAYGYTF
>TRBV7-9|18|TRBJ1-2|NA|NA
TGTTCCAGCAGCCTGGGGGCACAGGGTAGACCCGAATTTCGGGGCTACACCTTC
CSSSLGAQGRPEFRGYTF
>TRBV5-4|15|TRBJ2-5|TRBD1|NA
TGTGCCAGCAGCGTTGGTGGACAGGGGAAAGAGACCCAGTACTTC
CASSVGGQGKETQYF
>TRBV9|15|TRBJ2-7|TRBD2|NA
TGTGCCAGCAGCGTAGGACTAGCGGGATCCTACGAGCAGTACTTC
CASSVGLAGSYEQYF
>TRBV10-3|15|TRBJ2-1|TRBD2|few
TGTGCCATCAGTGATAGAGCGGGAGGGGGCAATGAGCAGTTCTTC
CAISDRAGGGNEQFF
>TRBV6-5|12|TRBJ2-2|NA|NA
TGTGCCAGCAGCGAAGGGGTCGGGGAGCTGTTTTTT
CASSEGVGELFF